The present T cell receptor (beta chain) was sequenced within a study of blood T cell repertoires in COVID-19. Study as a whole: The study drew acute and convalescent COVID-19 samples from the United States, Italy and Spain. T cells, B-cell-depleted T cells, or PBMCs supplied cDNA or gDNA.

Per the original data handling: Reference gene primer amplification in the assay estimated nucleated cell counts. Profiled with immunoSEQ multiplex PCR; TCRdb holds only in-frame clones, not every one. For V, J and clone size, that table is used; D and trimming come from the DNA. The sample has about 120,000 clones; 60% to 85% are singletons. V shed 5 bases and J 7 bases; nucleotides not matched to a gene: 5. The CDR3 has 14 residues. Germline CDR1 is SGHTA and CDR2 is FQGNSA. The sequence was collected from a man in his 70s with acute or convalescent COVID-19. The V and J genes are TRBV7-2 and TRBJ1-4, with 9 bases lining up with TRBD1. Sequencing was carried out using peripheral blood. CDR3 loop: CASSPRQGGEKLFF. CDR3 nucleotides: TGTGCCAGCAGCCCAAGACAGGGGGGTGAAAAACTGTTTTTT.